The 8 T cell receptor beta chains in this list originate from one sample, sequenced in a study of prognosis after radiotherapy for stage I lung cancer. Amplicons of TCR beta CDR3 were generated from genomic DNA by two-round multiplex PCR. It was primers specific to each TRBV and TRBJ gene that first-round PCR used. TCRdb reanalysed the multiplex PCR reads using MiXCR and keeps one entry per CDR3 protein. The data contain more than 12,000 distinct CDR3 sequences, less than 45% of them seen just once; the ten biggest clones take up 41%. The sequences come from PBMCs, collected before or after stereotactic body radiation therapy (not recorded which). These receptors all come from a donor of 50 years or more with non-small cell lung cancer.

The chain recombines TRBV6-1 with TRBJ2-1; TRBD2 matches at 12 bases. The CDR3 has 19 residues. CDR1 and CDR2 from the germline V gene are MNHNS and SASEGT. The V gene end was trimmed by 1 base and the J gene end by 1 base; junction bases not matched to a gene: 8. The CDR3 loop reads CASSEELTSGSLSYNEQFF. The CDR3 DNA reads TGTGCCAGCAGTGAAGAGTTGACTAGCGGGAGTTTATCCTACAATGAGCAGTTCTTC.

The chain links TRBV29-1 to TRBJ2-7, with TRBD2 identical over 12 bases. Germline CDR1 SQVTM, CDR2 ANQGSEA. The CDR3 sequence is 13 residues long. The V and J ends lost 6 bases and 2 bases, in that order; junction bases with no gene match: 2. The CDR3 nucleotides read TGCAGCGTACCTAGCGGGGGGGCCTACGAGCAGTACTTC. Encoded protein: CSVPSGGAYEQYF.

This clonotype occurred a few times. This rearrangement joins TRBV7-2 to TRBJ1-6, with D possibly being TRBD1 (6 bases). The CDR3 consists of 15 residues. Germline V gene data show CDR1 as SGHTA and CDR2 as FQGNSA. Trimming cost V 3 bases and J 7 bases, with 13 bases left between them. This CDR3 is CASSFIQGGNSPLHF. The CDR3 DNA reads TGTGCCAGCAGCTTTATACAGGGCGGGAATTCACCCCTCCACTTT.

The CDR3 DNA follows: TGTGGCAGTCGCTCAGATACGCAGTATTTT. It is translated as CGSRSDTQYF. This sequence joins TRBV6-2 or TRBV6-3 and TRBJ2-3, with no clear D. CDR1 and CDR2 from the germline V gene are MNHEY and SVGEGT. CDR3 length: 10 residues.

As for this clonotype: A single base is all that separates this from a far larger clone, so a read error is likely. V is TRBV15 and J is TRBJ2-6; TRBD1 might be the D (5 bases). CDR3 size: 15 residues. Germline CDR1 and CDR2: LNHNV and YYDKDF (reference sequence). The CDR3 loop is CDSTYDSSGANVLTF. In DNA form, the CDR3 reads TGTGACAGCACCTACGACAGCTCTGGGGCCAACGTCCTGACTTTC.

This clonotype was seen repeatedly, ten times or more. The chain carries TRBV20-1 and TRBJ2-5; TRBD2 matches at 13 bases. Germline CDR1 is DFQATT and CDR2 is SNEGSKA (reference sequence). V gave up 5 bases and J gave up 2 bases; unmatched junction bases: 8. The CDR3 is 16 residues long. CDR3 in DNA: TGCAGTGCTCCCACTGGACTAGCGGGGGATCAAGAGACCCAGTACTTC. It is translated as CSAPTGLAGDQETQYF.

As to this clonotype: A read error may explain this, as a much larger clone is one base away. This rearrangement joins TRBV5-4 to TRBJ1-6, with D uncertain. Germline loops: CDR1 SGHNT, CDR2 YYREEE (reference sequence). The CDR3 length is 15 residues. V lost 8 bases, J lost 7 bases, and 19 bases lay in between. For the CDR3, the DNA is TGTGCCAGAAGCCCCCGAGAGGGTGTCAATTCACCCCTCCACTTT. Protein sequence: CARSPREGVNSPLHF.

The chain joins TRBV19 to TRBJ2-1; TRBD2 is a possible D gene (7 bases). CDR1 is LNHDA, CDR2 SQIVND, per germline (reference sequence). Trimming took off 10 bases at V and 5 bases at J, with 15 bases between the two ends. The CDR3 has 13 amino acids. The CDR3 protein is CATSRGRDNEQFF. The CDR3 region has the DNA TGTGCCACGTCGCGGGGGCGCGACAATGAGCAGTTCTTC.